Listed below are T cell receptor beta chains from one sample, sequenced in a study of shared clonotypes between healthy human individuals. Data came from immunoSEQ multiplex PCR; TCRdb stores just in-frame clones and leaves some out. The sample records around 2.1 million clones, nearly 97% being singletons. The sample taken for sequencing was naive CD4+ T cells sorted from blood. These receptor sequences come from a man aged 18 to 30 in good health. Both conserved end residues are part of each CDR3. A D gene is named only where the DNA matches it firmly. Some rows have no size entry. The others give once, few or many, or a class for an expanded clone.

j_call d_call clone_size v_call cdr3_aa cdr3_nt
TRBJ2-1 - once TRBV25-1 CASSEPPQQFF TGTGCCAGCAGTGAACCCCCCCAGCAGTTCTTC
TRBJ2-5 - - TRBV19 CASSIATVSQETQYF TGTGCCAGTAGTATCGCGACAGTATCCCAAGAGACCCAGTACTTC
TRBJ1-1 - - TRBV5-1 CASSLQAGANTEAFF TGCGCCAGCAGCTTGCAGGCAGGAGCGAACACTGAAGCTTTCTTT
TRBJ2-3 - - TRBV25-1 CASRRGPHTDTQYF TGTGCCAGCAGGAGGGGACCTCACACAGATACGCAGTATTTT
TRBJ2-1 - - TRBV13 CASSRVPDRNNEQFF TGTGCCAGCAGCCGGGTGCCCGACAGGAACAATGAGCAGTTCTTC
TRBJ2-2 TRBD1 - TRBV5-1 CASSLPTGTANTGELFF TGCGCCAGCAGCTTGCCGACTGGGACAGCCAACACCGGGGAGCTGTTTTTT
TRBJ1-1 TRBD1 - TRBV10-3 CAIIGQGSTEAFF TGTGCCATCATAGGACAGGGGAGCACTGAAGCTTTCTTT
TRBJ1-2 - - TRBV28 CASSLDRRRLYYGYTF TGTGCCAGCAGTTTAGACAGGAGACGATTATACTATGGCTACACCTTC
TRBJ1-4 - - TRBV4-1 CASSQPRGGLTLRATNEKLFF TGCGCCAGCAGCCAACCCCGTGGGGGGCTTACTTTAAGGGCAACTAATGAAAAACTGTTTTTT
TRBJ1-2 - - TRBV4-1 CASSQGGEGVLDYGYTF TGCGCCAGCAGCCAAGGGGGCGAAGGGGTGTTGGACTATGGCTACACCTTC
TRBJ1-1 - - TRBV6-1 CASSEMGTRTEAFF TGTGCCAGCAGTGAAATGGGGACAAGGACTGAAGCTTTCTTT
TRBJ2-6 TRBD1 - TRBV5-1 CASRHTGVLSGANVLTF TGCGCCAGCAGGCATACAGGGGTCCTCTCTGGGGCCAACGTCCTGACTTTC
TRBJ2-1 TRBD2 once TRBV27 CASTSSGLYNEQFF TGTGCCAGCACCTCTAGCGGTCTGTACAATGAGCAGTTCTTC
TRBJ2-3 - - TRBV18 CASSPDFTDTQYF TGTGCCAGCTCTCCCGACTTCACAGATACGCAGTATTTT
TRBJ1-1 TRBD1 - TRBV5-4 CASSIPTGGLNTEAFF TGTGCCAGCAGCATCCCAACAGGGGGCCTGAACACTGAAGCTTTCTTT
TRBJ1-1 - few TRBV19 CASSYREMNTEAFF TGTGCCAGTAGTTACAGGGAAATGAACACTGAAGCTTTCTTT
TRBJ1-1 - - TRBV29-1 CSVGYSGGNTEAFF TGCAGCGTTGGGTATTCGGGTGGCAACACTGAAGCTTTCTTT
TRBJ2-7 TRBD2 once TRBV7-9 CASSPRFRLAGGNYEQYF TGTGCCAGCAGCCCGCGCTTCCGACTAGCGGGCGGCAACTACGAGCAGTACTTC
TRBJ1-5 TRBD1 few TRBV6-1 CASRADRGRFQPQHF TGTGCCAGCAGAGCGGACAGGGGGCGTTTTCAGCCCCAGCATTTT
TRBJ2-5 - - TRBV6-5 CASWRLQETQYF TGTGCCAGCTGGCGACTCCAAGAGACCCAGTACTTC
TRBJ2-1 TRBD1 - TRBV18 CASSSDRGYNEQFF TGTGCCAGCTCTTCGGACAGGGGATACAATGAGCAGTTCTTC
TRBJ2-1 TRBD2 - TRBV10-1 CASSDFLAGDQQFF TGCGCCAGCAGTGATTTTCTAGCGGGAGATCAGCAGTTCTTC
TRBJ2-3 TRBD2 - TRBV7-3 CASSTGLAGFTDTQYF TGTGCCAGCAGCACGGGACTAGCGGGGTTCACAGATACGCAGTATTTT
TRBJ2-1 - - TRBV10-3 CAISPASSYNEQFF TGTGCCATCAGTCCGGCCAGCTCCTACAATGAGCAGTTCTTC
TRBJ2-5 - - TRBV27 CASSLTPRETQYF TGTGCCAGCAGTTTGACCCCTAGGGAGACCCAGTACTTC
TRBJ2-6 - - TRBV5-1 CASSLAASGANVLTF TGCGCCAGCAGCTTGGCGGCTTCTGGGGCCAACGTCCTGACTTTC
TRBJ1-6 - - TRBV11-2 CASSRFAGLHNSPLHF TGTGCCAGCAGCCGCTTTGCAGGACTACATAATTCACCCCTCCACTTT
TRBJ2-5 - - TRBV2 CASKVTREETQYF TGTGCCAGCAAGGTGACTAGGGAAGAGACCCAGTACTTC
TRBJ1-4 - once TRBV29-1 CSVDRGQGEKLFF TGCAGCGTTGATCGTGGTCAGGGGGAAAAACTGTTTTTT
TRBJ2-7 - - TRBV7-3 CASSSGTDFPQYF TGTGCCAGCAGCTCCGGGACCGACTTTCCGCAGTACTTC
TRBJ2-7 - - TRBV7-9 CASSSGASYEQYF TGTGCCAGCAGCTCCGGGGCATCCTACGAGCAGTACTTC
TRBJ1-1 - - TRBV5-1 CASSLGGENTEAFF TGCGCCAGCAGCTTGGGTGGAGAGAACACTGAAGCTTTCTTT
TRBJ2-7 - - TRBV28 CASRTGATEQYF TGTGCCAGCAGGACCGGGGCTACCGAGCAGTACTTC
TRBJ1-1 - - TRBV28 CASSTTMNTEAFF TGTGCCAGCTCTACTACCATGAACACTGAAGCTTTCTTT
TRBJ1-1 - - TRBV18 CASEGKGNTEAFF TGTGCCAGCGAGGGGAAGGGAAACACTGAAGCTTTCTTT
TRBJ2-7 TRBD2 - TRBV7-2 CASSPGLAGYEQYF TGTGCCAGCAGCCCGGGACTAGCGGGATACGAGCAGTACTTC
TRBJ1-5 - - TRBV5-6 CASSLGDGQPQHF TGTGCCAGCAGCTTGGGGGATGGTCAGCCCCAGCATTTT
TRBJ2-7 TRBD1 - TRBV6-5 CASRTSGTAAYEQYF TGTGCCAGCAGAACCTCCGGGACAGCTGCCTACGAGCAGTACTTC
TRBJ2-2 - - TRBV28 CASSYPNTGELFF TGTGCCAGCAGTTATCCGAACACCGGGGAGCTGTTTTTT
TRBJ2-6 - - TRBV19 CASRGTGNSGANVLTF TGTGCCAGTAGGGGGACGGGTAACTCTGGGGCCAACGTCCTGACTTTC
TRBJ2-1 - - TRBV9 CASSVGGTATSEQFF TGTGCCAGCAGCGTAGGAGGGACGGCAACGAGTGAGCAGTTCTTC
TRBJ2-3 - - TRBV5-1 CASSLIGGPADTQYF TGCGCCAGCAGCTTGATCGGCGGGCCCGCTGATACGCAGTATTTT
TRBJ2-7 - - TRBV28 CASSLWGPSYEQYF TGTGCCAGCAGTTTGTGGGGCCCTTCCTACGAGCAGTACTTC
TRBJ1-2 - once TRBV10-2 CASSEAQRFYGYTF TGCGCCAGCAGTGAAGCACAGCGCTTCTATGGCTACACCTTC
TRBJ1-2 - - TRBV28 CASSQKQGNYGYTF TGTGCCAGCAGTCAAAAACAGGGAAACTATGGCTACACCTTC
TRBJ2-5 - - TRBV7-2 CASSQLERGSLETQYF TGTGCCAGCAGCCAACTCGAAAGGGGCTCCCTGGAGACCCAGTACTTC
TRBJ2-1 TRBD2 - TRBV5-1 CASSSGLAGEEDEQFF TGCGCCAGCAGCTCCGGACTAGCGGGGGAGGAGGATGAGCAGTTCTTC
TRBJ2-7 - once TRBV28 CASTHPRRGYEQYF TGTGCCAGCACTCACCCTAGAAGGGGGTACGAGCAGTACTTC
TRBJ2-2 TRBD2 - TRBV6-5 CASSSLAGAHTGELFF TGTGCCAGCAGTTCGCTAGCGGGAGCGCACACCGGGGAGCTGTTTTTT